The 14 T cell receptor beta chains listed next were all sequenced from one sample in a study of blood T cell repertoires in COVID-19. The table came from immunoSEQ multiplex PCR; TCRdb's copy has only in-frame clones and leaves some out. The sample has just under 65,000 clones, more than 75% seen once. The sample comprised peripheral blood. The receptors stem from a woman of 80 years or more with acute or convalescent COVID-19.

This sequence joins TRBV5-1 and TRBJ2-2; TRBD2 matches at 12 bases. The CDR3 loop spans 16 amino acids. CDR1 SGHRS and CDR2 YFSETQ come from the germline V gene. J gave up 1 base and V 2 bases, and 0 bases lay outside the gene matches. The CDR3 loop is CASSLLAGGNTGELFF. In DNA form, the CDR3 reads TGCGCCAGCAGCTTACTAGCGGGAGGGAACACCGGGGAGCTGTTTTTT.

J is TRBJ2-2 and V is TRBV4-3, with TRBD2 matching over 11 bases. The CDR3 is 15 residues long. Trimming removed 1 base from V and 5 bases from J; junction bases left unmatched: 0. Germline loops: CDR1 LGHNA, CDR2 YSLEER. The CDR3 bases are TGCGCCAGCAGCCAAGGACTAGCGGGAACCGGGGAGCTGTTTTTT. Amino acids: CASSQGLAGTGELFF.

This chain joins TRBV14 and TRBJ2-7; weak D call: TRBD2 (6 bases). The V end lost 2 bases, the J end lost 3 bases, and 14 bases lay between the germline ends. The germline gives CDR1 SGHDN, CDR2 FVKESK. The CDR3 has 15 residues. The CDR3 protein is CASSQQGLSIYEQYF. The DNA of the CDR3 is TGTGCCAGCAGCCAACAGGGACTTTCGATCTACGAGCAGTACTTC.

The CDR3 here is CASSPGAGAFYGYTF. The DNA for the CDR3 is TGTGCCAGCAGCCCTGGGGCGGGGGCCTTTTATGGCTACACCTTC. The chain couples TRBV28 to TRBJ1-2; TRBD1 might be the D (6 bases). The ends were cut back, 6 bases at V and 5 bases at J, with 19 bases in the middle. Germline CDR1 and CDR2: MDHEN and SYDVKM. The CDR3 length is 15 residues.

The rearrangement links TRBV7-2 to TRBJ2-1; TRBD1 aligns across 7 bases. Trimming took 5 bases from V and 2 from J; bases not matched to a gene: 12. The CDR3 totals 17 residues. Looked up from germline, CDR1 is SGHTA and CDR2 is FQGNSA. CDR3 coding DNA: TGTGCCAGCAGCCCCACCCACGTGGACAGGACCTACAATGAGCAGTTCTTC. It translates to CASSPTHVDRTYNEQFF.

The chain carries TRBV2 and TRBJ1-1; D is possibly TRBD1 (6 bases). The CDR3 is made up of 20 amino acids. Germline CDR1 SNHLY, CDR2 FYNNEI. Trimming shortened V by 6 bases and J by 2 bases, and 31 bases separated the two germline ends. Here the CDR3 DNA reads TGTGCCAGCAGGTGGGGGCTCGGAAAGAACTCCCCCCAACAAAACACTGAAGCTTTCTTT. It translates to CASRWGLGKNSPQQNTEAFF. The full variable domain, with the rest looked up from reference TRBV2 and TRBJ1-1, is EPEVTQTPSHQVTQMGQEVILRCVPISNHLYFYWYRQILGQKVEFLVSFYNNEISEKSEIFDDQFSVERPDGSNFTLKIRSTKLEDSAMYFCASRWGLGKNSPQQNTEAFFGQGTRLTVV.

The CDR3 DNA sequence: TGTGCCAGCAGTTTCTTAGGGGTGGGCGAGCAGTTCTTC. Protein: CASSFLGVGEQFF. This rearrangement joins TRBV28 to TRBJ2-1; TRBD1 might be the D (5 bases). Germline assignment: CDR1 MDHEN and CDR2 SYDVKM. Trimming removed 3 bases from V and 10 bases from J, with 13 bases in between. CDR3 size: 13 residues.

V and J are TRBV2 and TRBJ1-5; no reliable D call. The CDR3 has 13 amino acids. V was clipped by 6 bases and J by 5 bases, with 11 bases between them. Germline V gene lookup returns CDR1 SNHLY and CDR2 FYNNEI. The DNA for the CDR3 is TGTGCCAGCAGCGCCGTCCGGGATCAGCCCCAGCATTTT. This encodes CASSAVRDQPQHF.

The table lists this clone with a few counts. The gene calls are TRBV28 and TRBJ1-6, with a possible D match to TRBD1 (6 bases). V was cut by 3 bases and J by 7 bases, with 31 bases left in between. The CDR3 covers 21 residues. CDR1 and CDR2 (germline): MDHEN, SYDVKM. The CDR3: CASSFEWGPSIGDRRNSPLHF. DNA for the CDR3: TGTGCCAGCAGTTTTGAATGGGGGCCATCGATTGGTGATAGGCGGAATTCACCCCTCCACTTT.

This clone has just a few counts. The gene calls are TRBV3-1 (or the pseudogene TRBV3-2) and TRBJ1-6; D may be TRBD1 (5 bases). Germline-derived CDR1 and CDR2 are LGHDT and YNNKEL (reference sequence). CDR3 length: 13 residues. The germline V and J ends were trimmed by 4 bases and 9 bases, with 10 bases remaining between them. The CDR3 region is CASSPGGSSPLHF. The CDR3 DNA reads TGTGCCAGCAGCCCTGGGGGGAGTTCACCCCTCCACTTT.

V is TRBV28 and J is TRBJ2-5; 10 nucleotides match TRBD1. Germline V gene lookup returns CDR1 MDHEN and CDR2 SYDVKM. The CDR3 is made up of 14 amino acids. The junction had 7 bases not matched to a gene; V was cut back by 8 bases and J by 4 bases. The CDR3 is CASLRDRGPETQYF. For the CDR3, the DNA is TGTGCCAGCCTCCGGGACAGGGGCCCAGAGACCCAGTACTTC. Full variable domain (rest looked up from reference TRBV28 and TRBJ2-5): DVKVTQSSRYLVKRTGEKVFLECVQDMDHENMFWYRQDPGLGLRLIYFSYDVKMKEKGDIPEGYSVSREKKERFSLILESASTNQTSMYLCASLRDRGPETQYFGPGTRLLVL.

The gene calls are TRBV9 and TRBJ1-3; no clear D gene. CDR1 is SGDLS, CDR2 YYNGEE, per germline. This CDR3 contains 16 residues. The ends were cut back, 3 bases at V and 0 bases at J, with 13 bases in the middle. Here the CDR3 DNA reads TGTGCCAGCAGCGGTAGAAATGCAGGCTCTGGAAACACCATATATTTT. Protein product: CASSGRNAGSGNTIYF.

The rearrangement joins TRBV7-8 to TRBJ1-1, with a tentative D call TRBD1 (6 bases). In germline, CDR1 is SGHVS, CDR2 FQNEAQ. V was clipped by 4 bases and J by 1 base, with 10 bases between them. The CDR3 totals 14 residues. In DNA, the CDR3 is TGTGCCAGCAGCTCCCAGGGGTCGAACACTGAAGCTTTCTTT. Its translation is CASSSQGSNTEAFF. Variable domain in full (rest from reference TRBV7-8 and TRBJ1-1): GAGVSQSPRYKVAKRGQDVALRCDPISGHVSLFWYQQALGQGPEFLTYFQNEAQLDKSGLPSDRFFAERPEGSVSTLKIQRTQQEDSAVYLCASSSQGSNTEAFFGQGTRLTVV.

The CDR3 DNA reads as TGTGCCAGCTCACGGGAGCGGGGAGGCGACTATGGCTACACCTTC. Protein sequence: CASSRERGGDYGYTF. The genes are TRBV18 and TRBJ1-2, with D unclear. The V end was cut by 4 bases, the J end by 3 bases, with 15 bases between. This CDR3 has 15 amino acids. Germline CDR1 and CDR2: KGHSH and LQKENI.